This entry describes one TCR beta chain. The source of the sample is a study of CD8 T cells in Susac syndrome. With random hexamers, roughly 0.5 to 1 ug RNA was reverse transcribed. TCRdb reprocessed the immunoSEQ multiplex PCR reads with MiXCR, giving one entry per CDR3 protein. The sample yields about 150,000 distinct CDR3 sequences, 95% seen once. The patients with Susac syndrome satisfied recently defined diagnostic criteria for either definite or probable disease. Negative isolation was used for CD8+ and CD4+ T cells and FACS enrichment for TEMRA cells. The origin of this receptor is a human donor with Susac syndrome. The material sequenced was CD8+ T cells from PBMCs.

The CDR3 region is CASSHRGPYEQYF. The CDR3 DNA reads TGTGCCAGCAGTCACAGGGGGCCCTACGAGCAGTACTTC. The chain employs TRBV25-1 and TRBJ2-7, with 9 bases matching TRBD1. V lost 5 bases to trimming and J lost 2 bases; unmatched junction nucleotides: 1. Germline V gene sequence: CDR1 MGHDK, CDR2 SYGVNS. The CDR3 runs 13 residues.